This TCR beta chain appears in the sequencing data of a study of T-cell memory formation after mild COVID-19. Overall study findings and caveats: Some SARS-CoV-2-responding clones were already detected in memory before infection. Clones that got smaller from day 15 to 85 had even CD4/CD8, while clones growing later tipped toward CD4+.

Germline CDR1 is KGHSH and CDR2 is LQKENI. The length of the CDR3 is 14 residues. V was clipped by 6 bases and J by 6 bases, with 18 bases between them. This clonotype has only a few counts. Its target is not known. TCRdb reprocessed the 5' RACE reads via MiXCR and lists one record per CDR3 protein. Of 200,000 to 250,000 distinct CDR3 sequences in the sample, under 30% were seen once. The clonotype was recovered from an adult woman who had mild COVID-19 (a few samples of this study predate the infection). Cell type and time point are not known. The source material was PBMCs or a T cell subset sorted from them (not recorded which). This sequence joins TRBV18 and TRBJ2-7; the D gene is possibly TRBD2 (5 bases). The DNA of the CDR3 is TGTGCCAGCTCGCCTACCTTCGAGGGTTCCGAGCAGTACTTC. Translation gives CASSPTFEGSEQYF.